The clone carrying this TCR beta chain was detected once. Its antigen is not identified. Heparinised blood was drawn once per donor, averaging around 120 mL. Expressed TCRB transcripts were sequenced after all isolated RNA was converted to cDNA. Data came from immunoSEQ multiplex PCR; TCRdb stores just in-frame clones and leaves some out. This table has a few hundred thousand clones, roughly 22% appearing once. This record belongs to a study of beta chain features in type 1 diabetes. From germline, CDR1 is MDHEN and CDR2 SYDVKM. With 7 bases removed from V and 6 bases from J, the gap between germline ends came to 25 bases. The CDR3 sequence is 16 residues long. Study-level results: A PCR bias possibly favoring shorter templates would apply equally to patients and controls. Shorter TCRB CDR3s, moderately but significantly so, marked every one of the four CD4+ subsets in Type 1 diabetes patients.

The sample taken for sequencing was naive CD4+ T cells from blood. This TCR derives from a woman aged 40-49 years with type 1 diabetes. The chain carries TRBV28 and TRBJ2-7; D is uncertain. The chain's CDR3 is CASKDLEFAESGEQYF. The CDR3 nucleotides are TGTGCCAGCAAGGATTTGGAGTTTGCGGAATCTGGCGAGCAGTACTTC.